This entry lists 29 T cell receptor beta chains sequenced from one sample in a study of radiation and T cells in renal cell carcinoma. The repertoire was sequenced with immunoSEQ multiplex PCR; TCRdb's copy has only in-frame clones and lacks some. This sample has roughly 28,000 clones, with about 85% found just once. Time point meaning: blood 2 weeks post-SBRT. Treatment reported: 15 Gy SBRT to primary tumor, nephrectomy 4 weeks later. Sample: blood, taken from a patient whose treatment included radiotherapy and nephrectomy. These receptors originate from a man aged 55 to 70 with renal cell carcinoma.

This rearrangement joins TRBV6-5 to TRBJ1-5; possibly TRBD1 for D (5 bases). Germline CDR1 is MNHEY and CDR2 is SVGAGI. The CDR3 contains 14 residues. Trimming took 1 base from V and 5 from J, leaving 9 bases between them. In DNA form, the CDR3 reads TGTGCCAGCAGTTACTGGGGGGAGGATCAGCCCCAGCATTTT. This translates into CASSYWGEDQPQHF.

The chain links TRBV6-6 to TRBJ2-2; 9 bases align to TRBD1. Trimming cost V 6 bases and J 4 bases; bases outside gene matches: 6. This CDR3 contains 15 residues. Germline V CDR1 and CDR2: MNHNY, SVGAGI (reference sequence). The chain's CDR3 is CASSRTGEVTGELFF. The CDR3 nucleotides read TGTGCCAGCAGCCGGACAGGGGAAGTCACCGGGGAGCTGTTTTTT.

This sequence joins TRBV18 and TRBJ2-3; TRBD2 might be the D (6 bases). The germline CDR1 and CDR2 sequences are KGHSH and LQKENI. CDR3 length: 15 residues. Trimming pared 2 bases from V and 4 bases from J, leaving 13 bases between. CDR3 coding DNA: TGTGCCAGCTCACCAACGGAGGGGCGGGCAGATACGCAGTATTTT. Translation: CASSPTEGRADTQYF.

The chain is built from TRBV4-2 and TRBJ2-7; no clear D. The V gene's germline CDR1 is LGHNA and CDR2 YNFKEQ. CDR3 length: 16 residues. The V end lost 0 bases, the J end lost 0 bases, and 12 bases lay between the germline ends. This chain's CDR3 is CASSQESSPISYEQYF. DNA for the CDR3: TGTGCCAGCAGCCAAGAATCCAGCCCGATCTCCTACGAGCAGTACTTC.

This chain uses TRBV9 with TRBJ2-5, with 7 positions matching TRBD1. The germline CDR1 and CDR2 sequences are SGDLS and YYNGEE. Trimming at V came to 0 bases and at J to 5 bases, leaving 7 bases not matched to a gene. This CDR3 has 15 residues. The CDR3 loop reads CASSVGGTDGETQYF. As DNA, the CDR3 is TGTGCCAGCAGCGTAGGAGGGACAGATGGGGAGACCCAGTACTTC.

V and J are TRBV7-9 and TRBJ1-5, with 7 nucleotides matching TRBD1. With 4 bases clipped from V and 5 bases from J, the junction kept 8 bases outside the gene matches. In germline, CDR1 is SEHNR, CDR2 FQNEAQ (reference sequence). The CDR3 extends over 15 amino acids. The DNA of the CDR3 is TGTGCCAGCAGCTCCGGACAGGCCGGCGATCAGCCCCAGCATTTT. This codes for CASSSGQAGDQPQHF.

This clone was detected a few times. This sequence joins TRBV6-1 and TRBJ2-7; TRBD2 agrees at 11 bases. Losses at the gene ends were 6 bases for V and 2 bases for J; bases not matched to a gene: 6. The germline V gene encodes CDR1 MNHNS and CDR2 SASEGT. The CDR3 totals 15 residues. DNA of the CDR3: TGTGCCAGCAGCGATAGCGGGAGGGCCCCCTACGAGCAGTACTTC. It translates to CASSDSGRAPYEQYF.

This chain joins TRBV7-2 and TRBJ1-2, with D possibly matching TRBD1 (6 bases). V lost 5 bases, J lost 4 bases, and 14 bases lay in between. Germline CDR1 SGHTA, CDR2 FQGNSA. CDR3 length: 14 amino acids. DNA for the CDR3: TGTGCCAGCAGCCAACCGACAGGAGGCTATGGCTACACCTTC. Its protein is CASSQPTGGYGYTF.

This chain uses TRBV29-1 with TRBJ2-7; 8 positions match TRBD1. J lost 2 bases, V lost 7 bases, and 4 bases had no gene match. Germline values: CDR1 SQVTM, CDR2 ANQGSEA. CDR3 size: 12 residues. The CDR3 spells CSGKDRAYEQYF. DNA of the CDR3: TGCAGCGGCAAGGACAGGGCCTACGAGCAGTACTTC.

There are a few counts of this clone. Other nucleotide sequences from this sample produce the same CDR3. The chain uses TRBV18 and TRBJ1-2, with D perhaps TRBD1 (5 bases). Trimming shortened V by 2 bases and J by 2 bases, and 6 bases separated the two germline ends. Per the germline V gene, CDR1 is KGHSH and CDR2 is LQKENI. The CDR3 runs to 13 residues. CDR3 coding DNA: TGTGCCAGCTCACCAGACAGAAACTATGGCTACACCTTC. Translating it yields CASSPDRNYGYTF.

The rearrangement uses TRBV7-8 and TRBJ1-3, with a weak D call TRBD1 (5 bases). The CDR3 sequence is 15 residues long. The germline V gene encodes CDR1 SGHVS and CDR2 FQNEAQ. Trimming took off 5 bases at V and 0 bases at J, with 11 bases between the two ends. The CDR3 loop is CASSPGLTSGNTIYF. As DNA, the CDR3 is TGTGCCAGCAGCCCGGGACTGACCTCTGGAAACACCATATATTTT.

This CDR3 reads CASSPRTSGRAKETQYF. The CDR3 coding sequence is TGTGCCAGCAGCCCCCGGACTAGCGGGAGGGCAAAAGAGACCCAGTACTTC. J is TRBJ2-5 and V is TRBV9, with 15 bases that match TRBD2. V lost 4 bases and J lost 3; bases outside the gene matches: 7. CDR1 is SGDLS, CDR2 YYNGEE, per germline. The CDR3 has 17 amino acids.

The chain combines TRBV7-2 with TRBJ2-3; D is unclear. There are 11 residues in the CDR3. The germline V gene encodes CDR1 SGHTA and CDR2 FQGNSA. V was shortened by 0 bases and J by 5 bases, with 0 bases between the two germline ends. CDR3 sequence: CASSLADTQYF. The CDR3, as DNA: TGTGCCAGCAGCTTAGCAGATACGCAGTATTTT. The full variable domain, its missing parts supplied by reference TRBV7-2 and TRBJ2-3, is GAGVSQSPSNKVTEKGKDVELRCDPISGHTALYWYRQSLGQGLEFLIYFQGNSAPDKSGLPSDRFSAERTGGSVSTLTIQRTQQEDSAVYLCASSLADTQYFGPGTRLTVL.

The V and J genes are TRBV7-8 and TRBJ2-1; D perhaps matches TRBD1 (6 bases). V lost 2 bases and J lost 6, with 17 bases in between. The CDR3 has 16 residues. Germline CDR1 reads SGHVS; CDR2 reads FQNEAQ. The CDR3 bases are TGTGCCAGCAGCTTAAGGGACCTCCAGGGGATCAATGAGCAGTTCTTC. Translating gives CASSLRDLQGINEQFF.

The V gene is TRBV30, the J gene TRBJ1-3; tentatively, D is TRBD1 (6 bases). The CDR3 has 14 amino acids. Looked up from germline, CDR1 is GTSNPN and CDR2 is SVGIG (reference sequence). V lost 4 bases, J lost 4 bases, and 14 bases lay in between. DNA of the CDR3: TGTGCCTGGAATATTTGGGGACACGGAAACACCATATATTTT. Protein: CAWNIWGHGNTIYF. Together with reference TRBV30 and TRBJ1-3, the CDR3 gives the full variable domain: SQTIHQWPATLVQPVGSPLSLECTVEGTSNPNLYWYRQAAGRGLQLLFYSVGIGQISSEVPQNLSASRPQDRQFILSSKKLLLSDSGFYLCAWNIWGHGNTIYFGEGSWLTVV.

The gene calls are TRBV19 and TRBJ1-2; D unclear. Germline CDR1 and CDR2: LNHDA and SQIVND (reference sequence). The CDR3 is 14 amino acids. Trimming pared 1 base from V and 4 bases from J, leaving 10 bases between. CDR3 residues: CASSIGGEVYGYTF. For the CDR3, the DNA is TGTGCCAGTAGTATAGGTGGAGAAGTCTATGGCTACACCTTC.

V usage is TRBV6-5 and J usage is TRBJ1-1; the match to TRBD1 covers 10 bases. V lost 7 bases, J lost 4 bases, and 9 bases stayed unmatched. Germline V gives CDR1 MNHEY, CDR2 SVGAGI. This CDR3 has 15 amino acids. Here the CDR3 reads CASTKPGTGVTEAFF. The CDR3 DNA sequence: TGTGCCAGCACCAAACCCGGGACAGGGGTCACTGAAGCTTTCTTT.

V and J are TRBV27 and TRBJ2-7, with D unresolved. Germline V CDR1 and CDR2: MNHEY, SMNVEV (reference sequence). CDR3 size: 13 residues. Trimming took 2 bases from V and 2 from J, leaving 7 bases between them. The CDR3 here is CASSLARPYEQYF. DNA of the CDR3: TGTGCCAGCAGTTTAGCTAGACCCTACGAGCAGTACTTC.

This clone has a single count. The V call is TRBV19, the J call TRBJ1-5, with TRBD1 as a possible D gene (5 bases). Germline V lookup: CDR1 LNHDA, CDR2 SQIVND (reference sequence). V lost 4 bases and J lost 3, with 16 bases in between. The CDR3 contains 16 residues. The CDR3 DNA reads as TGTGCCAGTAGTAAGGGGTCCTCGAACCTCAATCAGCCCCAGCATTTT. This gives the protein CASSKGSSNLNQPQHF.

The V gene is TRBV18, the J gene TRBJ2-2; a weak D match, TRBD1 (6 bases). CDR3 length equals 16 residues. Per the germline V gene, CDR1 is KGHSH and CDR2 is LQKENI. Trimming cost V 6 bases and J 2 bases, with 16 bases left between them. CDR3 loop: CASSQTGTFNTGELFF. Here the CDR3 DNA reads TGTGCCAGCTCGCAGACCGGGACATTCAACACCGGGGAGCTGTTTTTT.

The chain employs TRBV7-9 and TRBJ1-2, with a tentative D call TRBD1 (6 bases). This CDR3 comprises 14 residues. With 8 bases removed from V and 4 bases from J, the gap between germline ends came to 17 bases. Germline V gene data show CDR1 as SEHNR and CDR2 as FQNEAQ (reference sequence). The CDR3: CASENSGVIYGYTF. CDR3 coding DNA: TGTGCCAGCGAAAACTCAGGGGTGATCTATGGCTACACCTTC.

The chain has TRBV5-4 and TRBJ2-3; TRBD2 agrees at 12 bases. Germline values: CDR1 SGHNT, CDR2 YYREEE (reference sequence). The CDR3 has 16 residues. Trimming removed 4 bases from V and 6 bases from J; junction bases left unmatched: 9. The DNA for the CDR3 is TGTGCCAGCAGCACAACTAGCGGGAGGACATACGATACGCAGTATTTT. As protein: CASSTTSGRTYDTQYF.

This sequence joins TRBV5-4 and TRBJ2-1, with 10 bases fitting TRBD2. From germline, CDR1 is SGHNT and CDR2 YYREEE (reference sequence). V shed 4 bases, J shed 5 bases, and the junction held 6 bases outside the gene matches. There are 15 residues in the CDR3. The CDR3 spells CASSPRTSGDNEQFF. CDR3 nucleotide sequence: TGTGCCAGCAGCCCACGGACTAGCGGAGACAATGAGCAGTTCTTC.

This clone turned up a few times. V usage is TRBV5-5 and J usage is TRBJ2-7, with 10 positions matching TRBD2. CDR3 length: 15 residues. Unmatched junction bases numbered 7, after V lost 7 bases and J lost 0 bases. Germline lookup yields CDR1 SGHKS and CDR2 YYEKEE (reference sequence). The CDR3 spells CASLAGGFNSYEQYF. As DNA, the CDR3 is TGTGCCAGCTTAGCGGGGGGCTTCAACTCCTACGAGCAGTACTTC.

The chain has TRBV7-2 and TRBJ2-7; 13 positions agree with TRBD2. From germline, CDR1 is SGHTA and CDR2 FQGNSA. Trimming cost V 5 bases and J 5 bases; bases outside gene matches: 9. The CDR3 loop spans 16 amino acids. Here the CDR3 DNA reads TGTGCCAGCAGCAAACAACTAGCGGGAGGGGGAAACGAGCAGTACTTC. It yields the protein CASSKQLAGGGNEQYF.

V usage is TRBV5-4 and J usage is TRBJ2-7; 9 nucleotides match TRBD1. The CDR3 covers 17 residues. V lost 4 bases and J lost 2; bases outside the gene matches: 13. The germline V gene encodes CDR1 SGHNT and CDR2 YYREEE (reference sequence). CDR3 DNA sequence: TGTGCCAGCAGCCCCACAGGGGGCCTTAGCGAACCCTACGAGCAGTACTTC. This encodes CASSPTGGLSEPYEQYF.

The V call is TRBV5-1, the J call TRBJ2-3; 8 positions agree with TRBD2. V lost 2 bases and J lost 5; bases outside the gene matches: 1. The CDR3 has 13 residues. Germline lookup yields CDR1 SGHRS and CDR2 YFSETQ. The chain's CDR3 is CASSLAGVDTQYF. CDR3 bases: TGCGCCAGCAGCTTAGCGGGAGTAGATACGCAGTATTTT. The complete variable domain, with remaining parts taken from reference TRBV5-1 and TRBJ2-3, reads KAGVTQTPRYLIKTRGQQVTLSCSPISGHRSVSWYQQTPGQGLQFLFEYFSETQRNKGNFPGRFSGRQFSNSRSEMNVSTLELGDSALYLCASSLAGVDTQYFGPGTRLTVL.

The sample holds a few counts of this clone. The V call is TRBV28, the J call TRBJ1-2; 8 bases are shared with TRBD1. V shed 9 bases and J 8 bases; nucleotides not matched to a gene: 11. This CDR3 has 13 amino acids. The germline V gene has CDR1 MDHEN and CDR2 SYDVKM. Here the CDR3 DNA reads TGTGCCAGTCTCTTCGGACAGGGATTCGGCTACACCTTC. Protein sequence: CASLFGQGFGYTF.

V and J are TRBV19 and TRBJ1-2, with a weak D call TRBD1 (6 bases). With 1 base removed from V and 0 bases from J, the gap between germline ends came to 30 bases. Germline V CDR1 and CDR2: LNHDA, SQIVND (reference sequence). The CDR3 loop spans 22 amino acids. The DNA for the CDR3 is TGTGCCAGTAGTATAGCAGGGGTGGCTCGCCTTCTACAGGGAACTTCTAACTATGGCTACACCTTC. It translates to CASSIAGVARLLQGTSNYGYTF.